The TCR beta chain described here comes from a study of T cell changes during pregnancy in multiple sclerosis. TCRdb keeps only in-frame clones here, not all; method: immunoSEQ multiplex PCR. The data hold 45,000 to 65,000 clones, with 80% to 95% observed a single time. Trimming removed 2 bases at V and 5 bases at J, with 5 bases between. Germline CDR1 MNHNS, CDR2 SASEGT. The CDR3 consists of 12 residues. This specimen consisted of CD4+ T cells from peripheral blood mononuclear cells, obtained in the third trimester of pregnancy. The chain employs TRBV6-1 and TRBJ2-3; the D is unclear. This TCR was sampled from a female donor with multiple sclerosis, enrolled in a pregnancy study. CDR3 amino acids: CASSELKDTQYF. In nucleotides, the CDR3 is TGTGCCAGCAGTGAACTTAAAGATACGCAGTATTTT.